This T cell receptor beta chain was observed in a study of blood T cells in healthy people across ages. Every sample had a minimum of 6 million PBMCs isolated. Extracted total RNA amounted to at least 5.5 micrograms for each sample. This clonotype was counted only a few times. CDR1 and CDR2 from the germline V gene are LGHDT and YNNKEL (reference sequence). CDR3 length: 15 amino acids. Trimming removed 1 base from V and 1 base from J, with 7 bases in between. Using a J-beta primer mix together with a sample-barcoded 5' primer, a second PCR was run for about 7 to 12 cycles. Each cDNA molecule was tagged by a template-switch adaptor with 12 random nucleotides. One entry per CDR3 protein results from TCRdb running MiXCR on the 5' RACE reads. The table records about 1.6 million distinct CDR3 sequences, roughly 32% of them present only once.

Sequencing was carried out using blood. The chain is built from TRBV3-1 and TRBJ1-4, with no clear D. The TCR comes from a young woman in good health. CDR3 in amino acids: CASSQGGLTNEKLFF. In DNA, the CDR3 is TGTGCCAGCAGCCAAGGAGGGTTAACTAATGAAAAACTGTTTTTT.